This T cell receptor (beta chain) was captured in a study of T-cell memory formation after mild COVID-19. Germline V lookup: CDR1 SGHRS, CDR2 YFSETQ. There are 15 residues in the CDR3. The V and J ends lost 4 bases and 2 bases, in that order; junction bases with no gene match: 6. 5'RACE, which relied on constant-segment primers, yielded TCR alpha and TCR beta cDNA libraries carrying sample barcodes and UMIs. TCRdb used MiXCR to reprocess the 5' RACE reads, holding one entry per CDR3 protein. The sample holds a few hundred thousand distinct CDR3 sequences, 15% to 20% seen once. At least ten counts were recorded for this clonotype.

The sample taken for sequencing was PBMCs or a T cell subset sorted from them (not recorded which). The chain has TRBV5-1 and TRBJ2-3; TRBD1 matches at 8 bases. The sequence was collected from a man between 18 and 35 years old who had mild COVID-19 (a few samples of this study predate the infection). Cell type and time point are not known. The CDR3 loop is CASSLQGVSTDTQYF. The CDR3 DNA sequence: TGCGCCAGCAGCCTACAGGGGGTGTCCACAGATACGCAGTATTTT.